This T cell receptor (beta chain) was found in a study of shared clonotypes between healthy human individuals. The table lists this clone with a few counts. V was cut by 5 bases and J by 5 bases, with 12 bases left in between. The V gene's germline CDR1 is SGHTA and CDR2 FQGTGA. The CDR3 has 13 residues. Only Caucasian adults living in Nashville, Tennessee served as donors. Execution of the assay was at deep level. Produced via immunoSEQ multiplex PCR; TCRdb's table is partial and in-frame only. The sample consists of more than 550,000 clones, about two thirds of them appearing once. This sequence joins TRBV7-3 and TRBJ2-5, with D perhaps TRBD1 (6 bases). The source material was memory CD4+ T cells sorted from blood. The subset was: CD45RA-negative fraction. The TCR sequence derives from a woman aged 30 to 39 in good health. The CDR3 DNA is TGTGCCAGCAGCGGACAGAGGTCCGAGACCCAGTACTTC. This encodes CASSGQRSETQYF.